These T cell receptor beta chains were read from a single sample in a study of blood T cells in healthy people across ages. TCRdb re-analysed the 5' RACE reads in MiXCR, keeping a single row per CDR3 protein. The table records some 860,000 distinct CDR3 sequences, roughly 50% of them present only once. Sample: blood. The receptors shown here come from a man in his forties in good health. Both conserved end residues are trimmed from each CDR3.

v_gene	j_gene	CDR3aa
TRBV29-1	TRBJ2-3	NEGLAGNTDTQY
TRBV9	TRBJ2-5	ASSVGVSGIGVQETQY
TRBV5-6	TRBJ2-5	AGSLSSGETQY
TRBV27	TRBJ2-7	ASSSTSGRAGFNEQY
TRBV29-1	TRBJ2-7	SARDTGFSYEQY
TRBV4-1	TRBJ2-6	ASSQEGGANVLT
TRBV3-1	TRBJ2-7	ASSQERTTIYEQY
TRBV28	TRBJ2-1	ASSLGTNNEQF
TRBV5-1	TRBJ2-7	ASSLRQGTAVYEQY
TRBV6-5	TRBJ2-2	ASGQSGATTVGELF
TRBV18	TRBJ2-1	ASFPRSGREYNEQF
TRBV6-1	TRBJ2-1	ASSARQGAYNEQF
TRBV11-1	TRBJ2-2	ASSRMRGTGELF
TRBV12-3/TRBV12-4	TRBJ2-4	ASSRGLAKNIQY
TRBV6-5	TRBJ2-5	ASSSRGGTSGVAQY